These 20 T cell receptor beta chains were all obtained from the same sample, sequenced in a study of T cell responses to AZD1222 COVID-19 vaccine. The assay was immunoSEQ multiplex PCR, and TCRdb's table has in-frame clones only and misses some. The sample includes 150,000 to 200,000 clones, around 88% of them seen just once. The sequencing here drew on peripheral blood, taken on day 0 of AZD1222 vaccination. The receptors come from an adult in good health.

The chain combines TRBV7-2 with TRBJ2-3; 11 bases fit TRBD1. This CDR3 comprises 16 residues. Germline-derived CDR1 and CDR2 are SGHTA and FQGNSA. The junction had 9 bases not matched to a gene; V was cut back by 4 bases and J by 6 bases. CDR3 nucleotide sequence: TGTGCCAGCAGCTCAAGGACAGGGGGCATTTCCGATACGCAGTATTTT. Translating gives CASSSRTGGISDTQYF.

This chain's CDR3 is CASSEGLHGMPQHF. The CDR3 region has the DNA TGTGCCAGCAGCGAGGGACTCCATGGGATGCCCCAGCATTTT. V usage is TRBV9 and J usage is TRBJ1-5; D possibly corresponds to TRBD1 (5 bases). CDR3 length: 14 residues. Per germline, CDR1 SGDLS and CDR2 YYNGEE. The V end lost 3 bases, the J end lost 9 bases, and 16 bases lay between the germline ends.

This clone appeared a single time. The CDR3 DNA follows: TGCGCCAGCAGCCGCCAACAGGGGGCCCTCGAAGAGACCCAGTACTTC. Translating gives CASSRQQGALEETQYF. The chain joins TRBV4-1 to TRBJ2-5; 9 bases are shared with TRBD1. The germline CDR1 and CDR2 sequences are MGHRA and YSYEKL. The CDR3 is 16 amino acids. The V gene end was trimmed by 4 bases and the J gene end by 3 bases; junction bases not matched to a gene: 9.

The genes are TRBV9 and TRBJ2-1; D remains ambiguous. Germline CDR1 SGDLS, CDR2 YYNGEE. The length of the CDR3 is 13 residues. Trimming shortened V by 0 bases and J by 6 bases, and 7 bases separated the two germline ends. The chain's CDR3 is CASSVGTVNEQFF. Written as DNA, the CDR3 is TGTGCCAGCAGCGTAGGCACTGTCAATGAGCAGTTCTTC.

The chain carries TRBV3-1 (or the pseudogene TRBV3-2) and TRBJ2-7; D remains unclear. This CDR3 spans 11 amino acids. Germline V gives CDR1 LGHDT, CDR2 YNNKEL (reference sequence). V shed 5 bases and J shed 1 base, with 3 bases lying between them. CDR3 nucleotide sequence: TGTGCCAGCAGCATATCCTACGAGCAGTACTTC. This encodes CASSISYEQYF.

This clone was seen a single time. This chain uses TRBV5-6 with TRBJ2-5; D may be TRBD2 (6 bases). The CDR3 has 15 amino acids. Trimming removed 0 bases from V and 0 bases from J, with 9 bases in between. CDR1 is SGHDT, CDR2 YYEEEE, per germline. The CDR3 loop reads CASSLDGGNQETQYF. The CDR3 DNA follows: TGTGCCAGCAGCTTGGATGGAGGGAACCAAGAGACCCAGTACTTC.

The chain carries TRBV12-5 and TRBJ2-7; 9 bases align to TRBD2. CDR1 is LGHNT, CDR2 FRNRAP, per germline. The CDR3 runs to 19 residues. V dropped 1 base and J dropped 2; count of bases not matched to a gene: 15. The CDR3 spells CASGLDQLAGTGTAYEQYF. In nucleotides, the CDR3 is TGTGCTAGTGGTTTGGACCAACTAGCGGGCACCGGCACCGCCTACGAGCAGTACTTC.

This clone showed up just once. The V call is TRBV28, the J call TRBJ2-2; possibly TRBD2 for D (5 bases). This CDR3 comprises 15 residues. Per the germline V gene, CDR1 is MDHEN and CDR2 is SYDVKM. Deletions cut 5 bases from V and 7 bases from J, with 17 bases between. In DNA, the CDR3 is TGTGCCAGCAGTACTCGGACTTACCGCGACGGGGAGCTGTTTTTT. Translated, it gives CASSTRTYRDGELFF.

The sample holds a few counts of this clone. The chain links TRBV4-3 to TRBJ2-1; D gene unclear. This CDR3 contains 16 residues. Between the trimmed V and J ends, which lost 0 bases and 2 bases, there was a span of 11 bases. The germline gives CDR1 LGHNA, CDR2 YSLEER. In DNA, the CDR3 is TGCGCCAGCAGCCAAGATCATGCGTCCCCCTACAATGAGCAGTTCTTC. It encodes CASSQDHASPYNEQFF.

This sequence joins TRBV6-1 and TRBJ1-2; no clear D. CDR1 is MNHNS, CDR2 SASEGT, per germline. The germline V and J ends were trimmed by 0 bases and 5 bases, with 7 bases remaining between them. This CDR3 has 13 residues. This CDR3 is CASSEASGYGYTF. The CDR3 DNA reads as TGTGCCAGCAGTGAAGCGTCGGGGTATGGCTACACCTTC.

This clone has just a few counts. The CDR3 DNA reads TGTGCCAGCAGCTTGGCGACGGAGAGGAGTCAGCCCCAGCATTTT. Its translation: CASSLATERSQPQHF. The chain couples TRBV5-5 to TRBJ1-5; D remains ambiguous. From germline, CDR1 is SGHKS and CDR2 YYEKEE (reference sequence). This CDR3 is 15 amino acids long. Trimming took 0 bases from V and 6 from J, leaving 13 bases between them.

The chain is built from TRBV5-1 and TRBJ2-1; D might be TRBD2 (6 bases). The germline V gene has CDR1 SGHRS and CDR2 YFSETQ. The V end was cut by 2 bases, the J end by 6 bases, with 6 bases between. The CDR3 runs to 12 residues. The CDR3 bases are TGCGCCAGCAGCTTACTAGCCAATGAGCAGTTCTTC. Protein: CASSLLANEQFF. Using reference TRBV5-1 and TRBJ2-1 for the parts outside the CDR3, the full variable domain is KAGVTQTPRYLIKTRGQQVTLSCSPISGHRSVSWYQQTPGQGLQFLFEYFSETQRNKGNFPGRFSGRQFSNSRSEMNVSTLELGDSALYLCASSLLANEQFFGPGTRLTVL.

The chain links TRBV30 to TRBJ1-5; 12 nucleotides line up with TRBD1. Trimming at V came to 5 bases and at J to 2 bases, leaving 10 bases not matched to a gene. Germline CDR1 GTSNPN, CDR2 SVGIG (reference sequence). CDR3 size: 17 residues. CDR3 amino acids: CAWGDGTGGAGNQPQHF. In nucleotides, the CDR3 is TGTGCCTGGGGAGACGGGACAGGGGGCGCCGGCAATCAGCCCCAGCATTTT.

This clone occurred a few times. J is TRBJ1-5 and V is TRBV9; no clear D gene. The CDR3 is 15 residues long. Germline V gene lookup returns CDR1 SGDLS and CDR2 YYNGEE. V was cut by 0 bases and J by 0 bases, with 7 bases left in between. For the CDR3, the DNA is TGTGCCAGCAGCGTAGGGACGGTTAGCAATCAGCCCCAGCATTTT. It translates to CASSVGTVSNQPQHF. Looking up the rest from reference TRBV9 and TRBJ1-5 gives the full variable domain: DSGVTQTPKHLITATGQRVTLRCSPRSGDLSVYWYQQSLDQGLQFLIQYYNGEERAKGNILERFSAQQFPDLHSELNLSSLELGDSALYFCASSVGTVSNQPQHFGDGTRLSIL.

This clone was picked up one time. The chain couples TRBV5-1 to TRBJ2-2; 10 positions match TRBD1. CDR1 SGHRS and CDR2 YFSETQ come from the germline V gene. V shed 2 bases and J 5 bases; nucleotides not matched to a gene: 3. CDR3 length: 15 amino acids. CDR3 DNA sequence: TGCGCCAGCAGCTTTAGACAGGGGGCAACCGGGGAGCTGTTTTTT. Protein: CASSFRQGATGELFF.

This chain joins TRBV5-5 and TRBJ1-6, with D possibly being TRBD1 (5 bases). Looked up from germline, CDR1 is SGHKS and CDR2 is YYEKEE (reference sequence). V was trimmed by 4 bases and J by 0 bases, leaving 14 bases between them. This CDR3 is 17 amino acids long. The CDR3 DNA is TGTGCCAGCAGCCCGACAGCCTTTAGCTCCTATAATTCACCCCTCCACTTT. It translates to CASSPTAFSSYNSPLHF.

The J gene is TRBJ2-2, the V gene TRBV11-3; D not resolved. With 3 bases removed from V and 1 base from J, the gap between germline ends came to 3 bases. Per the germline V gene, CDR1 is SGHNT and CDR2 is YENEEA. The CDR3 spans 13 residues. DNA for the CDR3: TGTGCCAGCAGCTTGAGGAACACCGGGGAGCTGTTTTTT. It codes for CASSLRNTGELFF.

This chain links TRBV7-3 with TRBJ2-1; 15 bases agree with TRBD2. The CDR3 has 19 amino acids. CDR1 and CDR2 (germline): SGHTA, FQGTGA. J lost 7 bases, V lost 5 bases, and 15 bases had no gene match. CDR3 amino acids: CASSAPGLAGGLRGNEQFF. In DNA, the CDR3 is TGTGCCAGCAGCGCTCCCGGACTAGCGGGGGGGCTCAGGGGAAATGAGCAGTTCTTC.

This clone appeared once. The CDR3 protein is CASSSQSTEAFF. DNA for the CDR3: TGTGCCAGCAGCTCGCAATCCACTGAAGCTTTCTTT. The chain is built from TRBV7-9 and TRBJ1-1, with unresolved D. This CDR3 has 12 residues. The V gene lost 4 bases and the J gene lost 4 bases, with 7 bases spanning the gap. In germline, CDR1 is SEHNR, CDR2 FQNEAQ (reference sequence).

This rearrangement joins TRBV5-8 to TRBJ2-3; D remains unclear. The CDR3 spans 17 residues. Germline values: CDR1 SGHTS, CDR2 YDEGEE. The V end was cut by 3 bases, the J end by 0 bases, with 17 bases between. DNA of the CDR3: TGTGCCAGCAGCTACGGACCCGTGGCCCTTAGCACAGATACGCAGTATTTT. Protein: CASSYGPVALSTDTQYF.